Below, 15 T cell receptor beta chains from the same sample are listed, as sequenced in a study of CD8 T cells in Susac syndrome. After extraction with the RNeasy kit, about 0.5 to 1 ug of the RNA was reverse transcribed using random hexamers. Using its own MiXCR run on the immunoSEQ multiplex PCR reads, TCRdb lists one record per CDR3 protein. In the table there are 100,000 or so distinct CDR3 sequences, 92% of which are singletons. Material: CD8+ T cells from PBMCs. The receptor set was obtained from a human donor in good health.

This sequence joins TRBV2 and TRBJ2-5; D is unresolved. CDR3 size: 11 residues. Germline-derived CDR1 and CDR2 are SNHLY and FYNNEI. V dropped 3 bases and J dropped 5 bases, with 4 bases sitting between them. CDR3 region: CASSDLETQYF. The CDR3 DNA reads as TGTGCCAGCAGTGACTTGGAGACCCAGTACTTC. The variable domain in full, with the rest retrieved from reference TRBV2 and TRBJ2-5, is EPEVTQTPSHQVTQMGQEVILRCVPISNHLYFYWYRQILGQKVEFLVSFYNNEISEKSEIFDDQFSVERPDGSNFTLKIRSTKLEDSAMYFCASSDLETQYFGPGTRLLVL.

CDR3 amino acids: CASSLVGGSYEQYF. The CDR3 nucleotides are TGTGCCAGCAGCTTAGTCGGTGGATCCTACGAGCAGTACTTC. The V call is TRBV7-8, the J call TRBJ2-7; D is uncertain. Per germline, CDR1 SGHVS and CDR2 FQNEAQ. The CDR3 runs 14 residues. With 1 base removed from V and 1 base from J, the gap between germline ends came to 8 bases.

The chain joins TRBV6-1 to TRBJ2-2; 14 bases match TRBD2. The CDR3 totals 19 residues. The V gene's germline CDR1 is MNHNS and CDR2 SASEGT. Unmatched junction bases numbered 14, after V lost 6 bases and J lost 5 bases. CDR3 sequence (DNA): TGTGCCAGCAGACGATCGGGACTAGCGGGAGTGTCGCAAACCGGGGAGCTGTTTTTT. As protein: CASRRSGLAGVSQTGELFF.

V and J are TRBV15 and TRBJ2-2; 8 nucleotides agree with TRBD1. Germline V gives CDR1 LNHNV, CDR2 YYDKDF (reference sequence). J was trimmed by 5 bases and V by 6 bases; bases with no gene match: 14. The CDR3 has 17 amino acids. The chain's CDR3 is CATSSLGQGGGTGELFF. The CDR3 coding sequence is TGTGCCACCAGTTCTCTTGGACAGGGCGGCGGTACCGGGGAGCTGTTTTTT.

The gene calls are TRBV20-1 and TRBJ1-3, with D maybe TRBD1 (5 bases). Deletions cut 0 bases from V and 7 bases from J, with 13 bases between. The CDR3 consists of 14 residues. CDR1 DFQATT and CDR2 SNEGSKA come from the germline V gene (reference sequence). The CDR3 is CSARDGAGLNTIYF. The DNA of the CDR3 is TGCAGTGCTAGAGACGGGGCAGGGTTGAACACCATATATTTT.

This chain connects TRBV7-9 to TRBJ1-1; possibly TRBD1 for D (5 bases). The CDR3 extends over 13 amino acids. The V and J ends lost 0 bases and 12 bases respectively, with 14 bases between them. Germline CDR1 reads SEHNR; CDR2 reads FQNEAQ (reference sequence). The CDR3 here is CASSLASLQGTFF. Written as DNA, the CDR3 is TGTGCCAGCAGCTTAGCAAGCCTGCAGGGCACTTTCTTT.

The gene calls are TRBV4-1 and TRBJ1-3; D gene unclear. The CDR3 contains 14 residues. Germline lookup yields CDR1 MGHRA and CDR2 YSYEKL. Trimming removed 2 bases from V and 4 bases from J, with 9 bases in between. The CDR3: CASSQWVFGNTIYF. As DNA, the CDR3 is TGCGCCAGCAGCCAATGGGTCTTCGGAAACACCATATATTTT.

The chain combines TRBV7-9 with TRBJ1-2, with D possibly TRBD1 on 5 matching bases. Trimming took off 11 bases at V and 8 bases at J, with 15 bases between the two ends. This CDR3 spans 11 amino acids. Germline CDR1 and CDR2: SEHNR and FQNEAQ (reference sequence). The CDR3 loop reads CAAGDVGGYTF. The CDR3 DNA sequence: TGTGCCGCCGGGGACGTCGGCGGCTACACCTTC.

The chain joins TRBV29-1 to TRBJ1-2; no reliable D call. In germline, CDR1 is SQVTM, CDR2 ANQGSEA. With 4 bases removed from V and 8 bases from J, the gap between germline ends came to 11 bases. The CDR3 sequence is 11 residues long. The CDR3 DNA is TGCAGCGTTGGATCCGCAGGCGGCTACACCTTC. Amino acid sequence: CSVGSAGGYTF. Full variable domain (missing parts from reference TRBV29-1 and TRBJ1-2): SAVISQKPSRDICQRGTSLTIQCQVDSQVTMMFWYRQQPGQSLTLIATANQGSEATYESGFVIDKFPISRPNLTFSTLTVSNMSPEDSSIYLCSVGSAGGYTFGSGTRLTVV.

The chain combines TRBV6-6 with TRBJ2-3, with 10 bases aligning to TRBD2. The CDR3 contains 15 residues. Germline assignment: CDR1 MNHNY and CDR2 SVGAGI (reference sequence). Trimming removed 6 bases from V and 2 bases from J; junction bases left unmatched: 5. CDR3 protein: CASRSGLAVTDTQYF. The CDR3 nucleotides read TGTGCCAGCAGGTCCGGACTAGCGGTCACAGATACGCAGTATTTT.

This chain uses TRBV10-3 with TRBJ1-2, with D tentatively TRBD1 (5 bases). V gave up 2 bases and J gave up 8 bases, with 18 bases separating them. Germline V gives CDR1 ENHRY, CDR2 SYGVKD. The CDR3 is 15 residues long. The CDR3 region is CAISEVPDGHQGYTF. The CDR3 DNA reads as TGTGCCATCAGTGAGGTCCCGGACGGACATCAGGGCTACACCTTC.

The J gene is TRBJ1-4, the V gene TRBV2; 7 nucleotides agree with TRBD1. This CDR3 region has 15 residues. Germline lookup yields CDR1 SNHLY and CDR2 FYNNEI. With V trimmed by 7 bases and J by 4 bases, 9 bases remained unmatched. In DNA, the CDR3 is TGTGCCAGCAAGATACAGGGGATGGGTAATGAAAAACTGTTTTTT. Translation gives CASKIQGMGNEKLFF.

The rearrangement joins TRBV7-2 to TRBJ2-1; 8 bases match TRBD1. Unmatched junction bases numbered 19, after V lost 3 bases and J lost 6 bases. This CDR3 spans 19 amino acids. The germline gives CDR1 SGHTA, CDR2 FQGNSA. The CDR3 protein is CASSFKGQALLRDSNEQFF. CDR3 nucleotides: TGTGCCAGCAGCTTTAAGGGACAGGCTCTCCTTCGGGATAGCAATGAGCAGTTCTTC.

The chain is built from TRBV12-3 or TRBV12-4 and TRBJ1-2; the match to TRBD1 covers 10 bases. CDR3 length: 15 residues. The trim removed 5 bases at V and 5 bases at J, leaving 8 bases unmatched. The CDR3 DNA sequence: TGTGCCAGCAGTCCCCGCGAGGGACAGGGGTATGGCTACACCTTC. This codes for CASSPREGQGYGYTF.

This chain joins TRBV29-1 and TRBJ1-2; no definite D call. Germline CDR1 SQVTM, CDR2 ANQGSEA. The germline V and J ends were trimmed by 4 bases and 4 bases, with 16 bases remaining between them. This CDR3 has 14 amino acids. The CDR3 spells CSVGVGRSSYGYTF. The DNA of the CDR3 is TGCAGCGTTGGGGTGGGGAGGTCGAGCTATGGCTACACCTTC.